Each of the 30 T cell receptor beta chains below was sequenced from the same sample in a study of blood T cell repertoires in COVID-19. This table comes from immunoSEQ multiplex PCR, and its TCRdb copy is limited to in-frame clones, with some not included. The repertoire consists of roughly 410,000 clones, with about 87% occurring once and the leading ten covering 2% to 2.5%. Sequenced input: peripheral blood. The receptors shown here come from a woman between 55 and 75 years old with COVID-19, enrolled during active disease.

This chain connects TRBV15 to TRBJ2-1, with 8 bases identical to TRBD2. J gave up 9 bases and V 3 bases, and 16 bases lay outside the gene matches. Germline V gives CDR1 LNHNV, CDR2 YYDKDF (reference sequence). The CDR3 extends over 17 amino acids. The chain's CDR3 is CATSSPSRGGPISEQFF. The DNA for the CDR3 is TGTGCCACCAGCAGTCCTTCTCGGGGGGGGCCCATAAGTGAGCAGTTCTTC. Using reference TRBV15 and TRBJ2-1 for the parts outside the CDR3, the full variable domain is DAMVIQNPRYQVTQFGKPVTLSCSQTLNHNVMYWYQQKSSQAPKLLFHYYDKDFNNEADTPDNFQSRRPNTSFCFLDIRSPGLGDTAMYLCATSSPSRGGPISEQFFGPGTRLTVL.

CDR3 region: CASTGTGGNQPQHF. The CDR3, as DNA: TGTGCCAGCACTGGGACAGGGGGCAATCAGCCCCAGCATTTT. This chain connects TRBV27 to TRBJ1-5; 10 positions agree with TRBD1. Looked up from germline, CDR1 is MNHEY and CDR2 is SMNVEV (reference sequence). V dropped 7 bases and J dropped 2; count of bases not matched to a gene: 2. CDR3 length equals 14 residues.

In this sample, this clone turned up once. The chain links TRBV6-5 to TRBJ1-2, with 8 bases matching TRBD1. Unmatched junction bases numbered 7, after V lost 6 bases and J lost 4 bases. The CDR3 totals 14 residues. Germline V gives CDR1 MNHEY, CDR2 SVGAGI. The CDR3 reads CASSSRGPPYGYTF. Written as DNA, the CDR3 is TGTGCCAGCAGCTCCAGGGGGCCCCCCTATGGCTACACCTTC.

The V and J genes are TRBV19 and TRBJ1-5, with a possible D match to TRBD1 (6 bases). Germline-derived CDR1 and CDR2 are LNHDA and SQIVND (reference sequence). The CDR3 consists of 13 residues. V was pared by 5 bases and J by 3 bases, with 8 bases between. DNA of the CDR3: TGTGCCAGTAGTGGACAGCTCAATCAGCCCCAGCATTTT. Its protein product is CASSGQLNQPQHF.

The count of this clone is one. J is TRBJ2-7 and V is TRBV29-1, with 9 bases identical to TRBD1. CDR3 length: 14 residues. From germline, CDR1 is SQVTM and CDR2 ANQGSEA. Unmatched junction bases numbered 10, after V lost 6 bases and J lost 4 bases. The CDR3 DNA reads as TGCAGCGTGGCCCCGGGACAGGGTACTTACGAGCAGTACTTC. The encoded protein is CSVAPGQGTYEQYF.

The chain employs TRBV19 and TRBJ1-5, with D perhaps TRBD1 (5 bases). Trimming took 4 bases from V and 5 from J, leaving 12 bases between them. Germline V lookup: CDR1 LNHDA, CDR2 SQIVND (reference sequence). The CDR3 consists of 14 residues. The CDR3 protein is CASSTQGGDQPQHF. CDR3 coding DNA: TGTGCCAGTAGTACCCAGGGTGGGGATCAGCCCCAGCATTTT.

The chain carries TRBV12-5 and TRBJ1-5, with D possibly being TRBD1 (6 bases). Trimming stripped 7 bases from V and 4 bases from J, with 11 bases between. The CDR3 loop spans 13 amino acids. The germline V gene has CDR1 LGHNT and CDR2 FRNRAP. Written as DNA, the CDR3 is TGTGCTAGTGCCTTACAGGGAAATCAGCCCCAGCATTTT. This codes for CASALQGNQPQHF.

The CDR3 sequence: CASSLPGPGASPLHF. The DNA of the CDR3 is TGTGCCAGTAGCCTCCCCGGACCGGGAGCTTCACCCCTCCACTTT. The chain is built from TRBV19 and TRBJ1-6; D is unresolved. V was clipped by 6 bases and J by 9 bases, with 18 bases between them. This CDR3 spans 15 amino acids. Germline V CDR1 and CDR2: LNHDA, SQIVND (reference sequence).

The chain recombines TRBV18 with TRBJ2-1; perhaps TRBD1 as D (5 bases). The V and J ends lost 4 bases and 8 bases respectively, with 18 bases between them. The V gene's germline CDR1 is KGHSH and CDR2 LQKENI. CDR3 size: 15 residues. The CDR3 DNA follows: TGTGCCAGCTCACAGATAGGGGCATCAACGGATGAGCAGTTCTTC. Encoded protein: CASSQIGASTDEQFF. The full variable domain, its missing parts supplied by reference TRBV18 and TRBJ2-1, is NAGVMQNPRHLVRRRGQEARLRCSPMKGHSHVYWYRQLPEEGLKFMVYLQKENIIDESGMPKERFSAEFPKEGPSILRIQQVVRGDSAAYFCASSQIGASTDEQFFGPGTRLTVL.

This clone was observed a single time. This chain joins TRBV6-5 and TRBJ1-1; possibly TRBD1 for D (5 bases). The CDR3 is 14 residues long. V was clipped by 5 bases and J by 5 bases, with 15 bases between them. The V gene's germline CDR1 is MNHEY and CDR2 SVGAGI. The chain's CDR3 is CASSLQGRDTEAFF. The CDR3 DNA follows: TGTGCCAGCAGTCTTCAGGGAAGGGATACTGAAGCTTTCTTT.

V gene TRBV11-2 combines with J gene TRBJ1-2; the match to TRBD1 covers 8 bases. Trimming removed 2 bases from V and 5 bases from J; junction bases left unmatched: 7. Per germline, CDR1 SGHAT and CDR2 FQNNGV. The CDR3 is 15 residues long. CDR3 protein: CASSLRTGIEYGYTF. The CDR3 DNA reads as TGTGCCAGCAGCTTAAGGACAGGGATCGAGTATGGCTACACCTTC.

This chain uses TRBV20-1 with TRBJ1-2; TRBD1 might be the D (6 bases). The CDR3 is 13 residues long. The V end lost 3 bases, the J end lost 5 bases, and 13 bases lay between the germline ends. CDR1 is DFQATT and CDR2 is SNEGSKA in the germline V gene (reference sequence). The CDR3 loop reads CSASRGAGYGYTF. In nucleotides, the CDR3 is TGCAGTGCTAGTCGGGGGGCTGGGTATGGCTACACCTTC.

This clone was detected once. The chain combines TRBV5-6 with TRBJ2-4, with D maybe TRBD2 (5 bases). Trimming removed 2 bases at V and 2 bases at J, with 11 bases between. The CDR3 spans 15 residues. The germline CDR1 and CDR2 sequences are SGHDT and YYEEEE. The CDR3 here is CASSLRTGTKNIQYF. CDR3 bases: TGTGCCAGCAGCTTAAGGACGGGGACCAAAAACATTCAGTACTTC.

Only a few counts were recorded for this clone. The chain links TRBV7-8 to TRBJ2-1; D gene ambiguous. Germline lookup yields CDR1 SGHVS and CDR2 FQNEAQ. This CDR3 has 11 amino acids. V was trimmed by 5 bases and J by 8 bases, leaving 7 bases between them. The CDR3 sequence is CASSPSDEQFF. DNA for the CDR3: TGTGCCAGCAGCCCCTCCGATGAGCAGTTCTTC.

The V and J genes are TRBV14 and TRBJ1-1, with D unclear. The V end lost 0 bases, the J end lost 4 bases, and 6 bases lay between the germline ends. The CDR3 loop spans 13 amino acids. Per the germline V gene, CDR1 is SGHDN and CDR2 is FVKESK. CDR3 coding DNA: TGTGCCAGCAGCCAAGAACGCAGCACTGAAGCTTTCTTT. Residues: CASSQERSTEAFF.

This rearrangement joins TRBV6-5 to TRBJ1-3; possible D gene TRBD1, 6 bases. Germline V gives CDR1 MNHEY, CDR2 SVGAGI. This CDR3 spans 14 amino acids. V was clipped by 0 bases and J by 7 bases, with 10 bases between them. CDR3 sequence (DNA): TGTGCCAGCAGTTACTCGAGGCAGGGGAACACCATATATTTT. Translated, it gives CASSYSRQGNTIYF.

The rearrangement links TRBV7-2 to TRBJ1-2; D possibly corresponds to TRBD1 (6 bases). V lost 4 bases and J lost 1, with 10 bases in between. The CDR3 is made up of 14 amino acids. Looked up from germline, CDR1 is SGHTA and CDR2 is FQGNSA. CDR3 sequence: CASSWTVVNYGYTF. DNA for the CDR3: TGTGCCAGCAGCTGGACAGTTGTTAACTATGGCTACACCTTC.

V gene TRBV10-3 combines with J gene TRBJ2-6; D is perhaps TRBD1 (6 bases). The V and J ends lost 2 bases and 1 base respectively, with 9 bases between them. CDR3 length equals 16 residues. From germline, CDR1 is ENHRY and CDR2 SYGVKD. CDR3 coding DNA: TGTGCCATCAGTGAGGGGACATTGTCTGGGGCCAACGTCCTGACTTTC. It codes for CAISEGTLSGANVLTF.

With regard to this clone: Compared with germline, one end of the junction differs, possibly owing to a read error. The chain carries TRBV7-2 and TRBJ2-3; D is unclear. The CDR3 has 12 residues. Germline lookup yields CDR1 SGHTA and CDR2 FQGNSA. For the CDR3, the DNA is TGTGCCAGCAGTTTAGTAGTAGATACGCAGTATTTT. Residues: CASSLVVDTQYF.

This chain links TRBV5-1 with TRBJ1-1; 7 bases align to TRBD1. Germline trimming cut 0 bases from V and 7 bases from J; bases unmatched to any gene: 3. This CDR3 has 13 amino acids. Per the germline V gene, CDR1 is SGHRS and CDR2 is YFSETQ. CDR3 sequence: CASSLGQGDEAFF. CDR3 nucleotides: TGCGCCAGCAGCTTGGGACAGGGCGATGAAGCTTTCTTT.

This clone was observed a handful of times. The chain links TRBV5-4 to TRBJ2-1; TRBD1 matches 10 bases. Germline CDR1 SGHNT, CDR2 YYREEE (reference sequence). The V and J ends lost 2 bases and 2 bases, in that order; junction bases with no gene match: 4. The CDR3 totals 16 residues. Here the CDR3 reads CASSFGGTGAYNEQFF. The CDR3 DNA reads TGTGCCAGCAGCTTTGGTGGGACAGGGGCCTACAATGAGCAGTTCTTC. Looking up the rest from reference TRBV5-4 and TRBJ2-1 gives the full variable domain: ETGVTQSPTHLIKTRGQQVTLRCSSQSGHNTVSWYQQALGQGPQFIFQYYREEENGRGNFPPRFSGLQFPNYSSELNVNALELDDSALYLCASSFGGTGAYNEQFFGPGTRLTVL.

The chain is built from TRBV28 and TRBJ2-5, with 14 bases matching TRBD2. In germline, CDR1 is MDHEN, CDR2 SYDVKM. With 3 bases clipped from V and 5 bases from J, the junction kept 8 bases outside the gene matches. The CDR3 is made up of 17 amino acids. The CDR3 spells CASSLSTSGGADETQYF. In DNA, the CDR3 is TGTGCCAGCAGTTTGTCGACTAGCGGGGGGGCCGACGAGACCCAGTACTTC.

In its sample, this clone was seen a few times. This sequence joins TRBV27 and TRBJ1-2; 8 bases are a match to TRBD1. The CDR3 consists of 14 residues. Germline V lookup: CDR1 MNHEY, CDR2 SMNVEV (reference sequence). The V segment lost 4 bases and the J segment 4 bases; nucleotides outside the gene matches: 5. CDR3 DNA: TGTGCCAGCAGTTCACAGGGGACAGGCTATGGCTACACCTTC. Protein product: CASSSQGTGYGYTF.

The chain uses TRBV2 and TRBJ2-1, with 15 bases aligning to TRBD2. V shed 6 bases, J shed 3 bases, and the junction held 3 bases outside the gene matches. The V gene's germline CDR1 is SNHLY and CDR2 FYNNEI. The CDR3 extends over 16 amino acids. CDR3 residues: CASRRGLAGGYNEQFF. The CDR3 nucleotides read TGTGCCAGCAGGAGGGGACTAGCGGGGGGCTACAATGAGCAGTTCTTC.

This clone was detected only once. The J gene is TRBJ1-3, the V gene TRBV12-3 or TRBV12-4; D perhaps matches TRBD1 (5 bases). V lost 4 bases and J 4 bases, leaving 8 bases between the germline ends. CDR3 length: 13 residues. The CDR3, as DNA: TGTGCCAGCAGTTCAGACAGAGGAAACACCATATATTTT. Translated, it gives CASSSDRGNTIYF.

V is TRBV6-2 or TRBV6-3 and J is TRBJ2-7; TRBD2 might be the D (5 bases). CDR1 is MNHEY, CDR2 SVGEGT, per germline. Trimming took off 2 bases at V and 3 bases at J, with 17 bases between the two ends. The CDR3 extends over 16 amino acids. The CDR3 here is CASSYISTRTDYEQYF. In DNA, the CDR3 is TGTGCCAGCAGTTACATTTCTACTAGGACCGACTACGAGCAGTACTTC.

The chain combines TRBV12-3 or TRBV12-4 with TRBJ1-1, with D unclear. The V gene lost 6 bases and the J gene lost 11 bases, with 19 bases spanning the gap. The CDR3 contains 13 residues. The CDR3 loop is CASSLGELLTAFF. Written as DNA, the CDR3 is TGTGCCAGCAGCCTAGGAGAGCTCTTGACCGCTTTCTTT.

CDR3 DNA: TGTGCCAGTAGTATGCAGACAGGGCTCGGCTATGGCTACACCTTC. This translates into CASSMQTGLGYGYTF. The gene calls are TRBV19 and TRBJ1-2, with 7 bases matching TRBD1. The CDR3 is made up of 15 amino acids. The germline CDR1 and CDR2 sequences are LNHDA and SQIVND (reference sequence). J gave up 4 bases and V 3 bases, and 8 bases lay outside the gene matches.

A few counts support this clone. This sequence joins TRBV5-4 and TRBJ1-3; D is ambiguous. The CDR3 runs 16 residues. CDR1 is SGHNT and CDR2 is YYREEE in the germline V gene (reference sequence). V lost 4 bases and J lost 4, with 18 bases in between. The CDR3 nucleotides are TGTGCCAGCAGCCCCACGTCTAATTCGGGGGGAAACACCATATATTTT. This translates into CASSPTSNSGGNTIYF.

V gene TRBV28 combines with J gene TRBJ1-4; tentatively, D is TRBD1 (6 bases). The CDR3 has 17 residues. The V end was cut by 4 bases, the J end by 7 bases, with 22 bases between. Germline V gives CDR1 MDHEN, CDR2 SYDVKM. The CDR3, as DNA: TGTGCCAGCAGTTCCCCGACCCCCGCAGGGGTGGGTGAAAAACTGTTTTTT. Translated, it gives CASSSPTPAGVGEKLFF. Based on the CDR3 plus reference TRBV28 and TRBJ1-4, the full variable domain is DVKVTQSSRYLVKRTGEKVFLECVQDMDHENMFWYRQDPGLGLRLIYFSYDVKMKEKGDIPEGYSVSREKKERFSLILESASTNQTSMYLCASSSPTPAGVGEKLFFGSGTQLSVL.